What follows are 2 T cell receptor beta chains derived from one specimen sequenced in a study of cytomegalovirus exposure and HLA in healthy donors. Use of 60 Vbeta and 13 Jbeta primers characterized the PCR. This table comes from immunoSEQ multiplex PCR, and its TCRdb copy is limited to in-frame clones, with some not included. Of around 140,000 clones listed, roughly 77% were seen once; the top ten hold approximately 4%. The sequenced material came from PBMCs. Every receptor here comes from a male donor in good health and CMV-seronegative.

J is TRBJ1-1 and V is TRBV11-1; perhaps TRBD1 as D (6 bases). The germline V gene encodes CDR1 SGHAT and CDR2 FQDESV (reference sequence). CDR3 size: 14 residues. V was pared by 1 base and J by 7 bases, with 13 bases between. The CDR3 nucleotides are TGTGCCAGCAGCTTAGATACAGGGTTGGTTGAAGCTTTCTTT. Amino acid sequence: CASSLDTGLVEAFF.

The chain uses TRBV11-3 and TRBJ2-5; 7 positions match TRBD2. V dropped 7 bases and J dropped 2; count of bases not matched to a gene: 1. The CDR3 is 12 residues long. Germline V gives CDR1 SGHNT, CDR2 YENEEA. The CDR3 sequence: CASKGLQETQYF. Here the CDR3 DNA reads TGTGCCAGCAAGGGACTACAAGAGACCCAGTACTTC.